This record covers a single TCR beta chain. This sample was taken from a study of blood T cell repertoires in COVID-19. The assay was immunoSEQ multiplex PCR, and TCRdb's table has in-frame clones only and misses some. Of fewer than 100,000 clones listed, about nine tenths are singletons. Germline V lookup: CDR1 SNHLY, CDR2 FYNNEI. This CDR3 contains 13 residues. The ends lost 9 bases at V and 4 bases at J; junction bases unmatched: 6. The chain has TRBV2 and TRBJ1-2, with 9 bases that match TRBD1. The specimen was peripheral blood. This TCR was recovered from a man between 45 and 60 years old with acute or convalescent COVID-19. In nucleotides, the CDR3 is TGTGCCAGTTCACAGGGGGCCCCCTATGGCTACACCTTC. Amino acid sequence: CASSQGAPYGYTF.